This passage covers 11 T cell receptor beta chains from one sample sequenced in a study of T-cell reconstitution after alpha-beta-depleted transplantation in children listed by TCRdb under 2016. Libraries were built with PCR. TCRdb shows the sequencer as Illumina HiSeq 2500. TCR libraries were prepared with molecular barcoding, using unique molecular identifiers to normalize TCRbeta repertoire quantification. The public sequencing data were trimmed at Q25 with fastp and processed into clonotypes with MiXCR by TCRdb, which kept only in-frame beta chains. Identical CDR3 proteins give one entry, which carries the most common genes and DNA. The sample contains 450,000 to 600,000 distinct CDR3 sequences, around a third of them found a single time. Together, the top ten hold around 2.4% of the sample. The material was PBMCs from the stem cell graft donor, obtained from the stem cell graft. All receptors derive from a human donor who donated a stem cell graft to a child with aplastic anemia.

The J gene is TRBJ2-3, the V gene TRBV11-2; D not resolved. V was cut by 2 bases and J by 0 bases, with 12 bases left in between. From germline, CDR1 is SGHAT and CDR2 FQNNGV. The CDR3 covers 16 residues. As DNA, the CDR3 is TGTGCCAGCAGCTTATCCGGAGACTTTAGCACAGATACGCAGTATTTT. Residues: CASSLSGDFSTDTQYF.

A few counts support this clonotype. The rearrangement links TRBV7-2 to TRBJ1-5, with 7 positions matching TRBD1. This CDR3 comprises 14 residues. V shed 5 bases and J 1 base; nucleotides not matched to a gene: 2. Germline lookup yields CDR1 SGHTA and CDR2 FQGNSA. The CDR3 sequence: CASSMGQSNQPQHF. CDR3 in DNA: TGTGCCAGCAGCATGGGACAGAGCAATCAGCCCCAGCATTTT.

With regard to this clonotype: Sequence at one end of the junction differs from germline and may be a read error. This sequence joins TRBV5-4 and TRBJ2-7; D assignment may be TRBD1 or TRBD2 (5 bases each). The V gene's germline CDR1 is SGHNT and CDR2 YYREEE (reference sequence). This CDR3 comprises 14 residues. The CDR3: CASSLEEGDGELSF. CDR3 coding DNA: TGTGCCAGCAGCTTGGAAGAAGGGGACGGAGAGTTAAGCTTC.

The gene calls are TRBV9 and TRBJ2-2; TRBD2 aligns across 7 bases. Trimming took 8 bases from V and 4 from J; bases not matched to a gene: 5. The CDR3 totals 13 residues. Germline V gives CDR1 SGDLS, CDR2 YYNGEE. CDR3 in DNA: TGTGCCAGAGGGAGGGAGGGCACCGGGGAGCTGTTTTTT. Amino acid sequence: CARGREGTGELFF.

This rearrangement joins TRBV7-2 to TRBJ2-7; D is uncertain. Trimming stripped 4 bases from V and 6 bases from J, with 10 bases between. The CDR3 totals 12 residues. Germline loops: CDR1 SGHTA, CDR2 FQGNSA. The CDR3 DNA follows: TGTGCCAGCAGCTCTAGGGTCGCCGAGCAGTACTTC. Its protein product is CASSSRVAEQYF.

The chain employs TRBV12-3 or TRBV12-4 and TRBJ2-1; no firm D call. This CDR3 comprises 16 residues. V was trimmed by 5 bases and J by 0 bases, leaving 14 bases between them. In DNA, the CDR3 is TGTGCCAGCAGTCCTGTCCAGGCCTTCTCCTACAATGAGCAGTTCTTC. Translating gives CASSPVQAFSYNEQFF.

This clonotype has just a few counts. V usage is TRBV5-1 and J usage is TRBJ2-5; 9 nucleotides align to TRBD2. The ends lost 0 bases at V and 5 bases at J; junction bases unmatched: 11. The CDR3 is made up of 17 amino acids. Germline CDR1 SGHRS, CDR2 YFSETQ. CDR3 coding DNA: TGCGCCAGCAGCTTGGCCTCTGCGGGAGGGAACGGGGAGACCCAGTACTTC. It translates to CASSLASAGGNGETQYF.

The table lists this clonotype with a few counts. V gene TRBV7-2 combines with J gene TRBJ2-1; 10 nucleotides agree with TRBD2. V lost 4 bases and J lost 9; bases outside the gene matches: 9. The CDR3 extends over 15 amino acids. Germline V gene sequence: CDR1 SGHTA, CDR2 FQGNSA. The CDR3 spells CASSSKSGRASEQFF. The CDR3 nucleotides read TGTGCCAGCAGCTCGAAAAGCGGGAGGGCCAGTGAGCAGTTCTTC.

The CDR3 loop reads CASSPVGDHGYTF. The CDR3 DNA reads as TGTGCCAGCAGCCCCGTGGGGGATCACGGCTACACCTTC. The J gene is TRBJ1-2, the V gene TRBV5-6, with a possible D match to TRBD1 (5 bases). The CDR3 runs 13 residues. V lost 4 bases and J 8 bases, leaving 15 bases between the germline ends. Germline values: CDR1 SGHDT, CDR2 YYEEEE.

The count of this clonotype is one. The chain has TRBV20-1 and TRBJ2-1; 12 bases fit TRBD2. The CDR3 has 14 amino acids. J was trimmed by 7 bases and V by 4 bases; bases with no gene match: 5. CDR1 is DFQATT, CDR2 SNEGSKA, per germline (reference sequence). The CDR3 here is CSAKSGTSGNEQFF. Written as DNA, the CDR3 is TGCAGTGCTAAGTCCGGGACTAGCGGGAATGAGCAGTTCTTC.

A few counts support this clonotype. This chain connects TRBV5-1 to TRBJ2-1; weak D call: TRBD2 (5 bases). The CDR3 length is 16 residues. V was trimmed by 4 bases and J by 4 bases, leaving 18 bases between them. Germline CDR1 SGHRS, CDR2 YFSETQ. CDR3 in amino acids: CASSPDSSTPYNEQFF. The DNA for the CDR3 is TGCGCCAGCAGCCCGGACTCCTCCACGCCTTACAATGAGCAGTTCTTC.